This entry lists 13 T cell receptor beta chains sequenced from one sample in a study of shared clonotypes between healthy human individuals (dated by TCRdb to 2018 to 2021). CD8 naive samples were obtained by positive selection for CCR7 among CD45RO-negative cells, yielding a CD45RA+CCR7+ population from which TemRA cells were excluded. Library prep was done by the immunoSEQ multiplex PCR assay. In its TCRdb copy, this immuneACCESS table keeps in-frame sequences only and misses some clones. Where compared with another copy, unresolved V genes explain less than half of these, and the others have no known cause. Present in this sample are around 1.9 million clones, 85% to 95% of which were seen just once. The top ten clones comprise more than 1.5% of the sample. What was sequenced was naive CD8+ T cells from PBMCs. The sample's cell subset or site, from its label and the paper: CD45RA+CCR7+. These receptors were collected from a man aged 18 to 35 in good health. Some clones in this sample may be carry-over from other donors' samples.

The V call is TRBV5-1, the J call TRBJ2-7, with 10 bases aligning to TRBD2. V was pared by 0 bases and J by 0 bases, with 3 bases of the junction left unmatched. Germline V gene sequence: CDR1 SGHRS, CDR2 YFSETQ. This CDR3 is 16 amino acids long. CDR3: CASSLAEREGSYEQYF. The CDR3 region has the DNA TGCGCCAGCAGCTTGGCTGAGCGGGAGGGCTCCTACGAGCAGTACTTC.

CDR3 coding DNA: TGTGCCAGCAGAGGGGACCTGACATATAATCAGCCCCAGCATTTT. Translation gives CASRGDLTYNQPQHF. The V and J genes are TRBV28 and TRBJ1-5; possibly TRBD1 for D (5 bases). Per the germline V gene, CDR1 is MDHEN and CDR2 is SYDVKM. V was cut by 6 bases and J by 4 bases, with 16 bases left in between. The CDR3 consists of 15 residues.

This rearrangement joins TRBV5-5 to TRBJ2-7, with TRBD1 matching over 7 bases. The CDR3 totals 13 residues. Germline loops: CDR1 SGHKS, CDR2 YYEKEE (reference sequence). The V segment lost 4 bases and the J segment 3 bases; nucleotides outside the gene matches: 4. CDR3 sequence reads: CASSPRDSYEQYF. The CDR3 region has the DNA TGTGCCAGCAGCCCCCGGGACAGCTACGAGCAGTACTTC.

This chain joins TRBV9 and TRBJ1-1, with D unclear. Germline lookup yields CDR1 SGDLS and CDR2 YYNGEE. V lost 0 bases and J 7 bases, leaving 10 bases between the germline ends. CDR3 length: 13 amino acids. The CDR3 DNA is TGTGCCAGCAGCGTAGGGAGCCACAATGAAGCTTTCTTT. It encodes CASSVGSHNEAFF.

Turning to this clone: Other DNA sequences in the same sample also yield this CDR3. The chain carries TRBV5-1 and TRBJ2-7; no clear D gene. This CDR3 region has 13 residues. Germline CDR1 and CDR2: SGHRS and YFSETQ. Trimming took 1 base from V and 3 from J, leaving 8 bases between them. For the CDR3, the DNA is TGCGCCAGCAGCTTGCGGGCCGGCTACGAGCAGTACTTC. Translated: CASSLRAGYEQYF. Filled out from reference TRBV5-1 and TRBJ2-7, the complete variable domain reads KAGVTQTPRYLIKTRGQQVTLSCSPISGHRSVSWYQQTPGQGLQFLFEYFSETQRNKGNFPGRFSGRQFSNSRSEMNVSTLELGDSALYLCASSLRAGYEQYFGPGTRLTVT.

The CDR3 region is CAWSYRETYEQYF. The CDR3 coding sequence is TGTGCCTGGAGTTACCGGGAGACCTACGAGCAGTACTTC. The chain recombines TRBV30 with TRBJ2-7, with D maybe TRBD2 (6 bases). This CDR3 has 13 residues. V was cut by 2 bases and J by 2 bases, with 10 bases left in between. Germline V gene sequence: CDR1 GTSNPN, CDR2 SVGIG (reference sequence). The full variable domain, completed using reference TRBV30 and TRBJ2-7, is SQTIHQWPATLVQPVGSPLSLECTVEGTSNPNLYWYRQAAGRGLQLLFYSVGIGQISSEVPQNLSASRPQDRQFILSSKKLLLSDSGFYLCAWSYRETYEQYFGPGTRLTVT.

This clone was counted between two and nine times. In the same sample, other DNA sequences code for this CDR3. The chain recombines TRBV6-6 with TRBJ1-5; D not resolved. CDR1 is MNHNY and CDR2 is SVGAGI in the germline V gene (reference sequence). V was clipped by 2 bases and J by 4 bases, with 3 bases between them. This CDR3 is 12 amino acids long. CDR3 DNA sequence: TGTGCCAGCAGTTACGGGAATCAGCCCCAGCATTTT. Translated, it gives CASSYGNQPQHF.

The chain has TRBV18 and TRBJ2-1; D gene ambiguous. Germline assignment: CDR1 KGHSH and CDR2 LQKENI. There are 11 residues in the CDR3. V lost 2 bases and J 10 bases, leaving 6 bases between the germline ends. The CDR3 DNA reads TGTGCCAGCTCACCAGGGCAGGAGCAGTTCTTC. Amino acid sequence: CASSPGQEQFF.

This chain uses TRBV28 with TRBJ2-7; TRBD1 or TRBD2 may be the D gene (5 bases each). The germline CDR1 and CDR2 sequences are MDHEN and SYDVKM. The germline V and J ends were trimmed by 7 bases and 2 bases, with 9 bases remaining between them. The CDR3 spans 12 residues. The CDR3 sequence: CASTLGAYEQYF. DNA of the CDR3: TGTGCCAGCACTTTGGGGGCCTACGAGCAGTACTTC.

The chain is built from TRBV4-1 and TRBJ1-5; possible D gene TRBD1, 5 bases. The V end lost 2 bases, the J end lost 6 bases, and 8 bases lay between the germline ends. Germline assignment: CDR1 MGHRA and CDR2 YSYEKL. The CDR3 length is 13 residues. The CDR3 spells CASSQSRAQPQHF. The CDR3 DNA follows: TGCGCCAGCAGCCAATCCAGGGCTCAGCCCCAGCATTTT.

The rearrangement links TRBV6-6 to TRBJ2-3; D is possibly TRBD1 (6 bases). CDR3 length: 15 residues. V lost 5 bases to trimming and J lost 2 bases, with 14 bases between them. CDR1 is MNHNY, CDR2 SVGAGI, per germline (reference sequence). Here the CDR3 DNA reads TGTGCCAGCAGTGACCCGGGGACAAACACAGATACGCAGTATTTT. It yields the protein CASSDPGTNTDTQYF.

The rearrangement joins TRBV7-9 to TRBJ2-1; 9 nucleotides match TRBD2. This CDR3 has 17 residues. V lost 5 bases to trimming and J lost 2 bases; unmatched junction nucleotides: 10. Germline assignment: CDR1 SEHNR and CDR2 FQNEAQ (reference sequence). The CDR3 DNA reads as TGTGCCAGCAGCCAAAAACTAACTAGCGGGCCCTACAATGAGCAGTTCTTC. It codes for CASSQKLTSGPYNEQFF.

The rearrangement uses TRBV28 and TRBJ2-5, with D possibly called TRBD1 or TRBD2 (7 bases each). This CDR3 region has 19 residues. Germline V gene sequence: CDR1 MDHEN, CDR2 SYDVKM. V was shortened by 2 bases and J by 5 bases, with 27 bases between the two germline ends. DNA for the CDR3: TGTGCCAGCAGTTTAATTCCCTTTTCAGGGGGGGCAGGGTCGGAGACCCAGTACTTC. Its translation: CASSLIPFSGGAGSETQYF.